These T cell receptor beta chains were read from a single sample in a study of shared clonotypes between healthy human individuals. Libraries were prepared by immunoSEQ multiplex PCR; TCRdb keeps only in-frame clonotypes and omits some of them. The sample yields 2 million to 2.5 million clones, roughly 93% seen once. Material for sequencing was naive CD4+ T cells from PBMCs. These receptors all come from a man aged 18 to 30 in good health. Some clones in this sample may be carry-over from other donors' samples. CDR3s include the opening cysteine and the closing phenylalanine or tryptophan. The order of the fields is V gene, D gene, clone size, J gene, CDR3 length, CDR3 protein, CDR3 DNA. D genes are given only for firm matches. Part of the rows lack a size; the others show once, few, many or a class for expanded clones.

v_gene: TRBV5-1
d_gene: TRBD2
abundance: .
j_gene: TRBJ2-5
len: 17
CDR3aa: CASSLAREREGQETQYF
CDR3nt: TGCGCCAGCAGCTTGGCCCGGGAGCGGGAGGGCCAAGAGACCCAGTACTTC

v_gene: TRBV28
d_gene: .
abundance: .
j_gene: TRBJ1-2
len: 14
CDR3aa: CASSEWGGSYGYTF
CDR3nt: TGTGCCAGCAGTGAGTGGGGGGGCAGCTATGGCTACACCTTC

v_gene: TRBV14
d_gene: .
abundance: .
j_gene: TRBJ2-5
len: 15
CDR3aa: CASSQDRVISETQYF
CDR3nt: TGTGCCAGCAGCCAAGATCGGGTGATCTCGGAGACCCAGTACTTC

v_gene: TRBV6-5
d_gene: .
abundance: .
j_gene: TRBJ1-2
len: 15
CDR3aa: CASSYSGRGVYGYTF
CDR3nt: TGTGCCAGCAGTTACTCCGGACGGGGTGTGTATGGCTACACCTTC

v_gene: TRBV29-1
d_gene: .
abundance: .
j_gene: TRBJ2-5
len: 18
CDR3aa: CSVEDWGGGGGFQETQYF
CDR3nt: TGCAGCGTTGAAGATTGGGGCGGAGGGGGCGGTTTTCAGGAGACCCAGTACTTC

v_gene: TRBV5-1
d_gene: .
abundance: .
j_gene: TRBJ1-1
len: 15
CDR3aa: CASSWDPAGNTEAFF
CDR3nt: TGCGCCAGCAGCTGGGACCCCGCAGGGAACACTGAAGCTTTCTTT

v_gene: TRBV5-6
d_gene: TRBD1
abundance: .
j_gene: TRBJ1-4
len: 16
CDR3aa: CASSLDRGGPNEKLFF
CDR3nt: TGTGCCAGCAGCTTGGACAGGGGGGGTCCTAATGAAAAACTGTTTTTT

v_gene: TRBV7-3
d_gene: .
abundance: .
j_gene: TRBJ2-5
len: 15
CDR3aa: CASSLTTLGPETQYF
CDR3nt: TGTGCCAGCAGCTTAACCACCCTGGGCCCAGAGACCCAGTACTTC

v_gene: TRBV18
d_gene: TRBD1
abundance: .
j_gene: TRBJ1-3
len: 15
CDR3aa: CASSSTGGSGNTIYF
CDR3nt: TGTGCCAGCTCATCTACAGGGGGCTCTGGAAACACCATATATTTT

v_gene: TRBV29-1
d_gene: .
abundance: .
j_gene: TRBJ1-1
len: 13
CDR3aa: CSNNAGAGTEAFF
CDR3nt: TGCAGTAATAATGCCGGGGCTGGGACTGAAGCTTTCTTT

v_gene: TRBV10-2
d_gene: .
abundance: .
j_gene: TRBJ1-1
len: 16
CDR3aa: CASYARDGNPNTEAFF
CDR3nt: TGCGCCAGTTACGCCCGGGACGGCAACCCTAACACTGAAGCTTTCTTT

v_gene: TRBV6-6
d_gene: .
abundance: few
j_gene: TRBJ1-5
len: 13
CDR3aa: CASTGISNQPQHF
CDR3nt: TGTGCCAGTACGGGTATTAGCAATCAGCCCCAGCATTTT

v_gene: TRBV4-1
d_gene: .
abundance: .
j_gene: TRBJ2-1
len: 17
CDR3aa: CASSQVIVGGPLNEQFF
CDR3nt: TGCGCCAGCAGCCAAGTTATCGTCGGAGGGCCGCTCAATGAGCAGTTCTTC

v_gene: TRBV2
d_gene: .
abundance: .
j_gene: TRBJ2-7
len: 14
CDR3aa: CASRWSGSAYEQYF
CDR3nt: TGTGCCAGCAGGTGGTCCGGCTCAGCCTACGAGCAGTACTTC

v_gene: TRBV5-1
d_gene: .
abundance: .
j_gene: TRBJ1-1
len: 13
CDR3aa: CASSLTGKTEAFF
CDR3nt: TGCGCCAGCAGCTTGACAGGAAAAACTGAAGCTTTCTTT

v_gene: TRBV5-1
d_gene: .
abundance: once
j_gene: TRBJ1-2
len: 12
CDR3aa: CASSLDDVGYTF
CDR3nt: TGCGCCAGCAGCTTGGACGACGTTGGCTACACCTTC

v_gene: TRBV7-2
d_gene: .
abundance: .
j_gene: TRBJ2-7
len: 14
CDR3aa: CASSRPPGPYEQYF
CDR3nt: TGTGCCAGCAGCCGCCCCCCGGGACCCTACGAGCAGTACTTC

v_gene: TRBV9
d_gene: TRBD1
abundance: .
j_gene: TRBJ2-2
len: 18
CDR3aa: CASSVALDRERNTGELFF
CDR3nt: TGTGCCAGCAGCGTAGCTTTGGACAGGGAGAGAAACACCGGGGAGCTGTTTTTT

v_gene: TRBV30
d_gene: TRBD2
abundance: .
j_gene: TRBJ2-2
len: 16
CDR3aa: CAWSVIAGRGSGELFF
CDR3nt: TGTGCCTGGAGTGTAATAGCGGGAAGGGGGAGCGGGGAGCTGTTTTTT

v_gene: TRBV13
d_gene: .
abundance: .
j_gene: TRBJ2-1
len: 15
CDR3aa: CASSFKTNQYNEQFF
CDR3nt: TGTGCCAGCAGCTTTAAGACTAACCAATACAATGAGCAGTTCTTC

v_gene: TRBV27
d_gene: .
abundance: once
j_gene: TRBJ2-7
len: 12
CDR3aa: CASSPRPYEQYF
CDR3nt: TGTGCCAGCAGTCCCAGGCCCTACGAGCAGTACTTC

v_gene: TRBV5-1
d_gene: TRBD1
abundance: .
j_gene: TRBJ2-1
len: 14
CDR3aa: CASSSRQGYNEQFF
CDR3nt: TGCGCCAGCAGCTCGAGACAGGGCTACAATGAGCAGTTCTTC

v_gene: TRBV19
d_gene: .
abundance: .
j_gene: TRBJ2-7
len: 14
CDR3aa: CASSIATGPYEQYF
CDR3nt: TGTGCCAGTAGTATAGCGACGGGACCCTACGAGCAGTACTTC

v_gene: TRBV18
d_gene: TRBD2
abundance: .
j_gene: TRBJ2-5
len: 14
CDR3aa: CASSPAGGRETQYF
CDR3nt: TGTGCCAGCTCACCGGCGGGAGGGAGGGAGACCCAGTACTTC

v_gene: TRBV9
d_gene: .
abundance: .
j_gene: TRBJ2-2
len: 13
CDR3aa: CASSVVRTGELFF
CDR3nt: TGTGCCAGCAGCGTAGTCCGGACAGGGGAGCTGTTTTTT

v_gene: TRBV18
d_gene: TRBD2
abundance: .
j_gene: TRBJ2-4
len: 15
CDR3aa: CASSLAGTSSNIQYF
CDR3nt: TGTGCCAGCTCACTAGCCGGGACTAGCTCGAACATTCAGTACTTC

v_gene: TRBV15
d_gene: .
abundance: .
j_gene: TRBJ2-1
len: 13
CDR3aa: CATSPNQGGEQFF
CDR3nt: TGTGCCACCAGCCCAAACCAAGGGGGTGAGCAGTTCTTC

v_gene: TRBV2
d_gene: .
abundance: .
j_gene: TRBJ2-7
len: 14
CDR3aa: CASSVGRAAYEQYF
CDR3nt: TGTGCCAGCAGTGTAGGCAGAGCTGCCTACGAGCAGTACTTC

v_gene: TRBV30
d_gene: .
abundance: .
j_gene: TRBJ1-3
len: 11
CDR3aa: CAWSASNTIYF
CDR3nt: TGTGCCTGGAGTGCATCTAACACCATATATTTT